This T cell receptor (beta chain) was observed in a study of radiotherapy plus CTLA-4 blockade in lung cancer. Study background: With over 25% of patients having disease control, objective responses were seen in approximately 19%.

The CDR3 spans 15 residues. Per the germline V gene, CDR1 is SEHNR and CDR2 is FQNEAQ (reference sequence). The J segment lost 6 bases and the V segment lost 5 bases, leaving 10 bases of the junction unmatched. The protocol was immunoSEQ multiplex PCR, while the TCRdb copy is restricted to in-frame clones and leaves out a portion. The table lists some 78,000 clones, around nine tenths of them singletons, with around 0.8% in the top ten. Focal radiation plus CTLA-4 blockade with ipilimumab was given to patients with chemo-refractory metastatic non-small-cell lung cancer. On this clone itself: Its cognate antigen is unknown.

Study observations and caveats: Interferon-beta, together with early blood T cell clone dynamics, reportedly best predicted response. Tumor-derived TCR clones expanded in blood after radiotherapy plus ipilimumab.

This TCR was recovered from a human donor with non-small cell lung cancer who had stable disease on radiotherapy plus ipilimumab. The genes are TRBV7-9 and TRBJ2-7, with 10 bases lining up with TRBD1. The sample was peripheral blood, taken from a patient treated with radiotherapy plus ipilimumab. In DNA, the CDR3 is TGTGCCAGCAGCGCCTCCGGGACAGGGGTTGTCGAGCAGTACTTC. Its protein product is CASSASGTGVVEQYF.